This T cell receptor beta chain originates from a study of cytomegalovirus exposure and HLA in healthy donors. General observations from the study: Analyses of presence/absence relied on an assumption of roughly uniform sequencing depth across donors.

PCR used 60 Vbeta primers and 13 Jbeta primers. Sequencing was performed with immunoSEQ multiplex PCR; in TCRdb, only in-frame clones are kept and a portion is missing. The sample includes about 160,000 clones, roughly 80% seen only once; the top ten take under 2%. On this clone: Its specificity is not known.

The CDR3 loop spans 14 amino acids. V lost 6 bases and J lost 11, with 17 bases in between. The germline V gene encodes CDR1 MGHDK and CDR2 SYGVNS. The sequence was collected from a man in his late teens or twenties in good health and CMV-seronegative. The rearrangement uses TRBV25-1 and TRBJ1-6, with D possibly matching TRBD1 (5 bases). The sample consisted of PBMCs. The CDR3 is CASSPTETLTPLHF. The CDR3 coding sequence is TGTGCCAGCAGCCCGACAGAGACTTTGACACCCCTCCACTTT.